The 15 T cell receptor beta chains below all came from one sample that was sequenced in a study of control samples from healthy donors and cancer patients. Libraries were prepared by immunoSEQ multiplex PCR; TCRdb keeps only in-frame clonotypes and omits some of them. This sample has about 250,000 clones; about 80% occur once, and the top ten carry roughly 15%. The material sequenced was PBMCs. The receptors shown here come from a woman aged 60 to 75 with lung cancer.

V is TRBV5-4 and J is TRBJ2-5, with D possibly being TRBD1 (5 bases). In germline, CDR1 is SGHNT, CDR2 YYREEE (reference sequence). This CDR3 contains 15 residues. Trimming shortened V by 0 bases and J by 0 bases, and 9 bases separated the two germline ends. The CDR3, as DNA: TGTGCCAGCAGCTTGGATCAGGGCAACCAAGAGACCCAGTACTTC. This encodes CASSLDQGNQETQYF.

The chain recombines TRBV27 with TRBJ1-1; no definite D call. Deletions cut 5 bases from V and 0 bases from J, with 13 bases between. Looked up from germline, CDR1 is MNHEY and CDR2 is SMNVEV (reference sequence). The CDR3 is 15 amino acids. The CDR3 spells CASSKDGAMNTEAFF. The CDR3, as DNA: TGTGCCAGCAGTAAGGACGGCGCTATGAACACTGAAGCTTTCTTT.

Only a few counts were recorded for this clone. The chain combines TRBV19 with TRBJ2-7, with 9 bases aligning to TRBD1. CDR3 size: 13 residues. The germline V gene has CDR1 LNHDA and CDR2 SQIVND (reference sequence). The V segment lost 8 bases and the J segment 4 bases; nucleotides outside the gene matches: 6. CDR3: CASGTGLDYEQYF. CDR3 bases: TGTGCCAGTGGGACAGGGCTGGATTACGAGCAGTACTTC.

The J gene is TRBJ2-5, the V gene TRBV5-1; tentative D call: TRBD2 (5 bases). The CDR3 has 12 amino acids. CDR1 is SGHRS and CDR2 is YFSETQ in the germline V gene. V was clipped by 5 bases and J by 0 bases, with 5 bases between them. CDR3 nucleotides: TGCGCCAGCAGGCGGGACCAAGAGACCCAGTACTTC. Its translation: CASRRDQETQYF.

The chain uses TRBV10-2 and TRBJ2-3; possible D gene TRBD2, 6 bases. The germline CDR1 and CDR2 sequences are WSHSY and SAAADI. Trimming stripped 6 bases from V and 2 bases from J, with 15 bases between. CDR3 length: 15 amino acids. CDR3 region: CASSDFGGTTDTQYF. CDR3 bases: TGCGCCAGCAGCGATTTTGGAGGGACCACAGATACGCAGTATTTT.

A note on this clone: Relative to the germline gene, one junction end is altered; a read error may explain this. V gene TRBV7-7 combines with J gene TRBJ2-1; TRBD2 might be the D (5 bases). Germline assignment: CDR1 SSHAT and CDR2 FNYEAQ (reference sequence). The CDR3 spans 16 residues. The CDR3 DNA sequence: TGTGCTAGCAGCCCTAGCCTGGGGAGCTCCTACAATGAGCAGTTCTTC. It is translated as CASSPSLGSSYNEQFF.

This clone was seen more than once but under ten times. The rearrangement joins TRBV19 to TRBJ2-2; weak D call: TRBD2 (5 bases). V dropped 6 bases and J dropped 2 bases, with 10 bases sitting between them. The V gene's germline CDR1 is LNHDA and CDR2 SQIVND (reference sequence). This CDR3 has 14 amino acids. The CDR3 protein is CASRLGLNTGELFF. The CDR3 region has the DNA TGTGCCAGTAGGCTAGGACTTAACACCGGGGAGCTGTTTTTT.

The rearrangement joins TRBV24-1 to TRBJ2-3, with D possibly called TRBD1 or TRBD2 (5 bases each). V was shortened by 3 bases and J by 5 bases, with 14 bases between the two germline ends. The CDR3 contains 15 residues. The germline CDR1 and CDR2 sequences are KGHDR and SFDVKD. The CDR3 here is CATSDTVGAGDTQYF. CDR3 in DNA: TGTGCCACCAGTGATACCGTTGGGGCGGGAGATACGCAGTATTTT.

The rearrangement links TRBV2 to TRBJ2-2; no definite D call. With 2 bases removed from V and 6 bases from J, the gap between germline ends came to 7 bases. Germline lookup yields CDR1 SNHLY and CDR2 FYNNEI. This CDR3 is built from 13 residues. The CDR3 DNA sequence: TGTGCCAGCAGTGAAAGCCTCCCCGGGGAGCTGTTTTTT. Translated: CASSESLPGELFF.

The chain links TRBV15 to TRBJ2-7; D unresolved. V was clipped by 5 bases and J by 2 bases, with 13 bases between them. Germline V gives CDR1 LNHNV, CDR2 YYDKDF (reference sequence). This CDR3 is 14 amino acids long. CDR3 sequence (DNA): TGTGCCACCAGCCCCAGAAGTCCCACCTACGAGCAGTACTTC. It yields the protein CATSPRSPTYEQYF.

This clone was recorded only once. This chain uses TRBV6-2 or TRBV6-3 with TRBJ2-1; 10 bases align to TRBD2. Germline values: CDR1 MNHEY, CDR2 SVGEGT. The CDR3 extends over 14 amino acids. V lost 5 bases to trimming and J lost 9 bases; unmatched junction nucleotides: 7. The CDR3 DNA reads as TGTGCCAGCAGTCTACTTCTAGCGGGAGTTGAGCAGTTCTTC. This translates into CASSLLLAGVEQFF.

The chain couples TRBV3-1 (or the pseudogene TRBV3-2) to TRBJ2-2; D possibly corresponds to TRBD2 (5 bases). V shed 1 base and J shed 7 bases, with 7 bases lying between them. The V gene's germline CDR1 is LGHDT and CDR2 YNNKEL (reference sequence). The CDR3 spans 13 residues. CDR3 region: CASSQGRSGELFF. The CDR3 nucleotides are TGTGCCAGCAGCCAAGGGAGGAGCGGGGAGCTGTTTTTT.

The J gene is TRBJ2-3, the V gene TRBV11-2; D ambiguous. Looked up from germline, CDR1 is SGHAT and CDR2 is FQNNGV. V was clipped by 1 base and J by 4 bases, with 9 bases between them. CDR3 length: 14 amino acids. CDR3 sequence reads: CASSLGLRPDTQYF. Here the CDR3 DNA reads TGTGCCAGCAGCTTAGGACTTAGGCCAGATACGCAGTATTTT. Full variable domain (remainder filled in from reference TRBV11-2 and TRBJ2-3): EAGVAQSPRYKIIEKRQSVAFWCNPISGHATLYWYQQILGQGPKLLIQFQNNGVVDDSQLPKDRFSAERLKGVDSTLKIQPAKLEDSAVYLCASSLGLRPDTQYFGPGTRLTVL.

In this sample, this clone turned up once. The V call is TRBV4-2, the J call TRBJ2-7, with 8 positions matching TRBD2. J gave up 2 bases and V 1 base, and 7 bases lay outside the gene matches. This CDR3 has 16 residues. CDR1 is LGHNA, CDR2 YNFKEQ, per germline. The CDR3: CASSQVGSGGTYEQYF. DNA of the CDR3: TGTGCCAGCAGCCAAGTGGGCTCGGGGGGGACCTACGAGCAGTACTTC.

This clone showed up just a few times. This chain links TRBV5-1 with TRBJ1-6, with 10 positions matching TRBD1. This CDR3 has 15 residues. CDR1 SGHRS and CDR2 YFSETQ come from the germline V gene. The junction had 2 bases not matched to a gene; V was cut back by 3 bases and J by 5 bases. CDR3: CASSYGTGDNSPLHF. The CDR3, as DNA: TGCGCCAGCAGCTATGGGACAGGGGATAATTCACCCCTCCACTTT.